This T cell receptor (beta chain) originates from a study of preoperative IRX-2 immunotherapy in early breast cancer. Treatment noted: preoperative locoregional IRX-2 cytokine immunotherapy. Patients received preoperative, locoregional IRX-2 cytokine immunotherapy in a phase Ib study. Profiling relied on immunoSEQ multiplex PCR, and the TCRdb table lists in-frame clones only, not all of them. The sample includes about 38,000 clones, roughly four fifths of them seen just once. This clonotype originated in a human donor with breast cancer. The source was lymph node tissue, collected after IRX-2 immunotherapy.

The DNA for the CDR3 is TGTGCCAGCAGCCCGGTGGGGGCCCCTTATAATTCACCCCTCCACTTT. As protein: CASSPVGAPYNSPLHF. This sequence joins TRBV7-1 and TRBJ1-6; D is perhaps TRBD1 (6 bases). TRBV7-1 has ORF status, its function being uncertain. V was trimmed by 5 bases and J by 4 bases, leaving 15 bases between them. The CDR3 has 16 amino acids.